The 17 T cell receptor beta chains below come from one sample, sequenced in a study of regulatory T cells in long-lasting Graves disease. The time point is: newly diagnosed GD, antithyroid drugs for less than 3 months. Researchers made the TCR library from RNA that was extracted from PBMCs. The authors built TCR beta libraries using iRepertoire HTBI primers and Arm-PCR of CDR3 regions. One entry per CDR3 protein results from TCRdb running MiXCR on the multiplex PCR reads. This table holds roughly 500,000 distinct CDR3 sequences, 9.5% to 15% found once. The same data also went into a second study, on T cells in Graves' hyperthyroidism and ophthalmopathy.

Sequences were derived from peripheral blood mononuclear cells (PBMCs), sampled at new diagnosis, from a patient treated with antithyroid drugs. These receptors were obtained from a woman aged 30 to 39 with Graves disease.

Ten or more counts support this clonotype. This sequence joins TRBV15 and TRBJ2-1, with TRBD2 identical over 8 bases. With 3 bases clipped from V and 5 bases from J, the junction kept 3 bases outside the gene matches. This CDR3 spans 14 amino acids. Germline loops: CDR1 LNHNV, CDR2 YYDKDF (reference sequence). The CDR3 spells CATSSRAGDNEQFF. The CDR3 nucleotides read TGTGCCACCAGCAGTAGAGCGGGGGACAATGAGCAGTTCTTC.

There are many counts of this clonotype. J is TRBJ2-4 and V is TRBV4-1; D call uncertain. The CDR3 is 17 residues long. The germline V gene encodes CDR1 MGHRA and CDR2 YSYEKL. With 1 base removed from V and 0 bases from J, the gap between germline ends came to 13 bases. CDR3 in DNA: TGCGCCAGCAGCCAAGCAGGTGGAATTCTAGCCAAAAACATTCAGTACTTC. Translating it yields CASSQAGGILAKNIQYF.

This clonotype was observed many times. The V call is TRBV6-1, the J call TRBJ2-5; D tentatively reads TRBD1 or TRBD2 (5 bases each). CDR1 MNHNS and CDR2 SASEGT come from the germline V gene. The germline V and J ends were trimmed by 7 bases and 4 bases, with 16 bases remaining between them. This CDR3 comprises 14 residues. This chain's CDR3 is CASTSWGFTETQYF. The CDR3, as DNA: TGTGCCAGCACCTCGTGGGGGTTTACAGAGACCCAGTACTTC.

This clonotype was counted a few times. A much bigger clone sits one base away, suggesting this may be a read error. The chain is built from TRBV27 and TRBJ1-1, with unresolved D. Germline assignment: CDR1 MNHEY and CDR2 SMNVEV (reference sequence). There are 13 residues in the CDR3. The CDR3 protein is CASRNTMNTGAFF. The CDR3 DNA follows: TGTGCCAGCAGGAACACCATGAACACTGGAGCTTTCTTT.

This clonotype showed up many times. V gene TRBV2 combines with J gene TRBJ1-3, with D hard to call. The V gene lost 8 bases and the J gene lost 0 bases, with 14 bases spanning the gap. The CDR3 contains 15 residues. Germline V lookup: CDR1 SNHLY, CDR2 FYNNEI. This CDR3 is CASRFITASGNTIYF. DNA of the CDR3: TGTGCCAGCCGCTTCATCACCGCCTCTGGAAACACCATATATTTT.

This clonotype was observed many times. The rearrangement links TRBV24-1 to TRBJ2-3, with 13 nucleotides matching TRBD2. CDR1 is KGHDR, CDR2 SFDVKD, per germline. There are 15 residues in the CDR3. J lost 1 base, V lost 6 bases, and 0 bases had no gene match. The CDR3 coding sequence is TGTGCCACCAGTACTAGCGGGAGGGGCACAGATACGCAGTATTTT. Translating gives CATSTSGRGTDTQYF.

Note on this clonotype: This likely reflects a read error, since a far larger clone is one base away. The chain employs TRBV2 and TRBJ2-4; TRBD2 matches 12 bases. V dropped 6 bases and J dropped 13; count of bases not matched to a gene: 16. Germline-derived CDR1 and CDR2 are SNHLY and FYNNEI. This CDR3 is built from 16 residues. The CDR3 here is CASRSTSGSIYNEQYF. The CDR3 bases are TGTGCCAGCAGATCGACTAGCGGGAGTATCTACAATGAGCAGTACTTC. Filled out from reference TRBV2 and TRBJ2-4, the complete variable domain reads EPEVTQTPSHQVTQMGQEVILRCVPISNHLYFYWYRQILGQKVEFLVSFYNNEISEKSEIFDDQFSVERPDGSNFTLKIRSTKLEDSAMYFCASRSTSGSIYNEQYFGAGTRLSVL.

V and J are TRBV20-1 and TRBJ2-1; 8 nucleotides align to TRBD2. In germline, CDR1 is DFQATT, CDR2 SNEGSKA (reference sequence). J gave up 8 bases and V 3 bases, and 3 bases lay outside the gene matches. The CDR3 has 12 amino acids. DNA of the CDR3: TGCAGTGCTAGTTCTAGCGGGCATGAGCAGTTCTTC. Protein sequence: CSASSSGHEQFF.

The sample holds many counts of this clonotype. This rearrangement joins TRBV27 to TRBJ2-4, with D tentatively TRBD2 (6 bases). V lost 4 bases and J 11 bases, leaving 18 bases between the germline ends. Germline values: CDR1 MNHEY, CDR2 SMNVEV (reference sequence). The CDR3 is 14 amino acids. CDR3 residues: CASSSAGGARFQYF. DNA of the CDR3: TGTGCCAGCAGTTCCGCCGGAGGGGCCAGGTTTCAGTACTTC.

The chain has TRBV7-9 and TRBJ1-1; no clear D gene. CDR1 is SEHNR, CDR2 FQNEAQ, per germline (reference sequence). The CDR3 consists of 14 residues. V lost 5 bases and J 4 bases, leaving 14 bases between the germline ends. CDR3 in amino acids: CASSQSRSRTEAFF. CDR3 coding DNA: TGTGCCAGCAGCCAGTCCCGGAGCCGCACTGAAGCTTTCTTT.

The sample holds many counts of this clonotype. V gene TRBV13 combines with J gene TRBJ1-2, with no clear D. The CDR3 length is 14 residues. The V end lost 7 bases, the J end lost 2 bases, and 14 bases lay between the germline ends. Per germline, CDR1 PRHDT and CDR2 FYEKMQ (reference sequence). CDR3 DNA: TGTGCCAGCATCATGCGGGGTAGCAACTATGGCTACACCTTC. Its protein is CASIMRGSNYGYTF.

Many counts were recorded for this clonotype. The chain employs TRBV15 and TRBJ1-5; D uncertain. Per germline, CDR1 LNHNV and CDR2 YYDKDF (reference sequence). V was cut by 5 bases and J by 2 bases, with 13 bases left in between. This CDR3 is 15 amino acids long. Here the CDR3 DNA reads TGTGCCACCAGCCGCCCCCAAGACTGCAATCAGCCCCAGCATTTT. This codes for CATSRPQDCNQPQHF.

This clonotype was picked up many times. The V gene is TRBV2, the J gene TRBJ2-3; 8 positions match TRBD1. Germline assignment: CDR1 SNHLY and CDR2 FYNNEI. The trim removed 10 bases at V and 1 base at J, leaving 4 bases unmatched. The CDR3 covers 13 residues. The CDR3 DNA reads TGTGCCACATCGGGACAGGGCACAGATACGCAGTATTTT. Its translation is CATSGQGTDTQYF.

This clonotype was picked up many times. The chain links TRBV27 to TRBJ1-6; D gene uncertain. Trimming removed 3 bases at V and 7 bases at J, with 10 bases between. The germline gives CDR1 MNHEY, CDR2 SMNVEV (reference sequence). This CDR3 spans 14 amino acids. This CDR3 is CASSFPDGNSPLHF. CDR3 coding DNA: TGTGCCAGCAGTTTCCCGGACGGGAATTCACCCCTCCACTTT.

At least ten counts were recorded for this clonotype. The chain combines TRBV19 with TRBJ1-1, with D unclear. The CDR3 consists of 15 residues. Trimming cost V 3 bases and J 6 bases, with 17 bases left between them. Germline CDR1 and CDR2: LNHDA and SQIVND (reference sequence). The CDR3 coding sequence is TGTGCCAGTAGTATCGGTTTACAGAGATTGGCTGAAGCTTTCTTT. Translating it yields CASSIGLQRLAEAFF. Complete variable domain (other parts from reference TRBV19 and TRBJ1-1): DGGITQSPKYLFRKEGQNVTLSCEQNLNHDAMYWYRQDPGQGLRLIYYSQIVNDFQKGDIAEGYSVSREKKESFPLTVTSAQKNPTAFYLCASSIGLQRLAEAFFGQGTRLTVV.

This clonotype has ten or more counts. The chain is built from TRBV2 and TRBJ2-2; TRBD2 aligns across 14 bases. J lost 7 bases, V lost 8 bases, and 3 bases had no gene match. CDR3 size: 14 residues. Per germline, CDR1 SNHLY and CDR2 FYNNEI. The CDR3 here is CASGTSGSYGELFF. The CDR3 nucleotides read TGTGCCAGCGGGACTAGCGGGAGTTACGGGGAGCTGTTTTTT.

This clonotype was detected ten times or more. This chain joins TRBV11-2 and TRBJ2-1; 12 positions match TRBD1. J lost 4 bases, V lost 4 bases, and 8 bases had no gene match. CDR1 and CDR2 from the germline V gene are SGHAT and FQNNGV. This CDR3 is built from 17 residues. The CDR3 DNA reads as TGTGCCAGCAGCTCTTCCCTGGGACAGGGGGCTTACAATGAGCAGTTCTTC. Protein: CASSSSLGQGAYNEQFF.